This TCR beta chain emerged from a study of patients and donors after allogeneic stem cell transplantation. One entry per CDR3 protein results from TCRdb running MiXCR on the RT-PCR reads. The sample consists of about 150,000 distinct CDR3 sequences, about 36% of them appearing once. Between the trimmed V and J ends, which lost 3 bases and 2 bases, there was a span of 11 bases. The CDR3 covers 15 residues. Material: blood, either unsorted or a sorted T cell fraction (not recorded which). This receptor was identified in a human donor who was either an allogeneic HSCT recipient or a stem cell or donor lymphocyte infusion donor (not recorded which). It is not recorded whose cells these are; they may come from a transplant donor. This chain joins TRBV12-3 or TRBV12-4 and TRBJ2-1; a weak D match, TRBD1 (6 bases). CDR3 protein: CASSLFGDTYNEQFF. CDR3 DNA: TGTGCCAGCAGTTTGTTTGGGGACACCTACAATGAGCAGTTCTTC.